Listed here are 19 T cell receptor beta chains from one sample, sequenced in a study of tumor and adjacent non-tumor tissue in lung cancer. A modified ARM-PCR protocol with three rounds of nested PCR amplified TCRbeta. TCRdb itself ran the multiplex PCR reads through MiXCR, one entry per CDR3 protein. Counted here are over 110,000 distinct CDR3 sequences, 60% to 70% occurring once; the ten biggest clones make up 15% to 20%. The template was RNA from unsorted bulk tissue. Sequences were obtained from lung tumor tissue. The source is a man aged 55 to 70 with small cell lung cancer.

The chain has TRBV20-1 and TRBJ1-4; no definite D call. This CDR3 comprises 13 residues. Germline lookup yields CDR1 DFQATT and CDR2 SNEGSKA (reference sequence). V lost 2 bases to trimming and J lost 4 bases, with 8 bases between them. The CDR3 sequence is CSARYKDNEKLFF. CDR3 nucleotides: TGCAGTGCTAGATACAAGGATAATGAAAAACTGTTTTTT.

With regard to this clonotype: The junction does not match germline at one end; this may be a read error. The chain uses TRBV6-1 and TRBJ2-1; a weak D match, TRBD2 (5 bases). CDR1 is MNHNS and CDR2 is SASEGT in the germline V gene. The CDR3 extends over 14 amino acids. The DNA of the CDR3 is TGCGCCAGCAGTGAATGGCGTAGCGCCAATGAGCAGTTCTTC. Translation: CASSEWRSANEQFF.

Turning to this clonotype: A much more abundant neighbour one base away suggests this may be a read error. Because it lacks the conserved phenylalanine or tryptophan at the end, this CDR3 is likely a read error. In DNA form, the CDR3 reads TGCAGTGCTAAGGGGGGGCAAGAGACCCAGTACTTA. Protein sequence: CSAKGGQETQYL. The chain recombines TRBV20-1 with TRBJ2-5; D is perhaps TRBD2 (7 bases). Germline V gives CDR1 DFQATT, CDR2 SNEGSKA (reference sequence). This CDR3 region has 12 residues. V dropped 4 bases and J dropped 2 bases, with 8 bases sitting between them.

This clonotype was detected only once. The junction departs from the called germline gene at one end, perhaps through a read error. The V call is TRBV12-3 or TRBV12-4, the J call TRBJ2-6; possibly TRBD1 for D (5 bases). The CDR3 extends over 14 amino acids. DNA for the CDR3: TGTGCCAGCAGTCCCCGATCTGGGGCCAAAGTCCTGACTTTC. Encoded protein: CASSPRSGAKVLTF.

V usage is TRBV11-3 and J usage is TRBJ2-1; the match to TRBD1 covers 9 bases. The CDR3 loop spans 13 amino acids. Germline assignment: CDR1 SGHNT and CDR2 YENEEA. The junction had 7 bases not matched to a gene; V was cut back by 1 base and J by 15 bases. The CDR3 spells CASSLGDREHGFF. Here the CDR3 DNA reads TGTGCCAGCAGCTTAGGGGACAGGGAGCATGGGTTCTTC.

This clonotype turned up a few times. The chain uses TRBV18 and TRBJ2-7; D is unresolved. Germline V gene data show CDR1 as KGHSH and CDR2 as LQKENI. The CDR3 length is 12 residues. The chain's CDR3 is CVSSPGTYEQYV. The CDR3 nucleotides read TGTGTCAGCTCGCCCGGAACCTACGAGCAGTACGTC.

This clonotype was found a few times. The chain uses TRBV5-5 and TRBJ2-5; the D gene is possibly TRBD2 (5 bases). V was cut by 4 bases and J by 4 bases, with 14 bases left in between. Germline V lookup: CDR1 SGHKS, CDR2 YYEKEE (reference sequence). The CDR3 consists of 14 residues. In nucleotides, the CDR3 is TGTGCCAGCAGCGCCGAGTGGGGAGCAGAGACCCAGTACTTC. Translating gives CASSAEWGAETQYF.

As to this clonotype: One end of the junction fails to match germline, which may point to a read error. The rearrangement uses TRBV29-1 and TRBJ2-7, with 9 bases lining up with TRBD2. Germline assignment: CDR1 SQVTM and CDR2 ANQGSEA. CDR3 size: 15 residues. CDR3 amino acids: CSVVGVAGESDEQYF. CDR3 DNA sequence: TGCAGTGTTGTCGGGGTAGCGGGGGAGTCAGACGAGCAGTACTTC.

With regard to this clonotype: Given a much more abundant clone one base away, this may be a read error. This chain connects TRBV11-2 to TRBJ2-7; D gene unclear. This CDR3 region has 13 residues. Germline values: CDR1 SGHAT, CDR2 FQNNGV. The CDR3 region has the DNA TGTGCCAGCAGCTTACTAGGCTCCTACCAGCAGTACTTC. It translates to CASSLLGSYQQYF.

A word on this clonotype: This is likely a read error, given that the CDR3 carries no conserved phenylalanine or tryptophan at its end. The CDR3 DNA is TGTGCCAGTACCGCACTGTTCACAGCGGACACAGATACGCAGTATTCT. Amino acid sequence: CASTALFTADTDTQYS. The chain is built from TRBV19 and TRBJ2-3, with D perhaps TRBD2 (5 bases). This CDR3 spans 16 amino acids. Germline V gives CDR1 LNHDA, CDR2 SQIVND (reference sequence). The ends were cut back, 7 bases at V and 2 bases at J, with 19 bases in the middle.

This clonotype was recorded many times. The chain recombines TRBV5-6 with TRBJ2-5; 8 bases are shared with TRBD2. CDR3 length: 14 amino acids. Germline CDR1 reads SGHDT; CDR2 reads YYEEEE. J was trimmed by 5 bases and V by 5 bases; bases with no gene match: 8. CDR3 DNA sequence: TGTGCCAGCAGTTTGAGGACTAGCCGGGAGACCCAGTACTTC. This codes for CASSLRTSRETQYF.

Notes on this clonotype: Possible read error: a much larger clone is one base away. The V and J genes are TRBV5-6 and TRBJ2-1; the match to TRBD2 covers 7 bases. V shed 2 bases, J shed 9 bases, and the junction held 11 bases outside the gene matches. The CDR3 consists of 15 residues. The germline CDR1 and CDR2 sequences are SGHDT and YYEEEE. The CDR3 here is CASSFSAGVRIEQFF. CDR3 nucleotides: TGTGCCAGCAGCTTCTCTGCGGGAGTTAGGATTGAGCAGTTCTTC.

On this clonotype itself: Since a much larger clone is just one base distant, this may be a read error. The chain carries TRBV4-2 and TRBJ2-3, with no clear D. Germline CDR1 and CDR2: LGHNA and YNFKEQ. The CDR3 sequence is 12 residues long. The CDR3 coding sequence is TGTGCCAGCAGCAACGTAGAAGATACGCATTATTTT. Its translation is CASSNVEDTHYF.

This chain joins TRBV5-1 and TRBJ2-7; D is uncertain. V shed 7 bases and J shed 0 bases, with 11 bases lying between them. Germline V gives CDR1 SGHRS, CDR2 YFSETQ. The CDR3 loop spans 13 amino acids. The CDR3 DNA follows: TGCGCCAGCGCCCCCGGGCCCTCCTACGAGCAGTACTTC. Translation gives CASAPGPSYEQYF. Full variable domain (missing parts from reference TRBV5-1 and TRBJ2-7): KAGVTQTPRYLIKTRGQQVTLSCSPISGHRSVSWYQQTPGQGLQFLFEYFSETQRNKGNFPGRFSGRQFSNSRSEMNVSTLELGDSALYLCASAPGPSYEQYFGPGTRLTVT.

A remark on this clonotype: A much larger clone sits a single nucleotide away, making a read error possible. J is TRBJ1-2 and V is TRBV29-1; TRBD1 matches 10 bases. V lost 6 bases, J lost 5 bases, and 9 bases stayed unmatched. The germline V gene encodes CDR1 SQVTM and CDR2 ANQGSEA. The CDR3 consists of 14 residues. Written as DNA, the CDR3 is TGCAGCGTCGGACAGGGGGAATTATCATATGGCTACACCTTC. It encodes CSVGQGELSYGYTF.

The chain combines TRBV20-1 with TRBJ2-4; D may be TRBD1 (5 bases). Germline values: CDR1 DFQATT, CDR2 SNEGSKA (reference sequence). The V end lost 4 bases, the J end lost 5 bases, and 18 bases lay between the germline ends. The CDR3 contains 15 residues. The CDR3 DNA sequence: TGCAGTGCTATCCAGGGTCTCAGGGTCGAAAACATTCAGTACTTC. Translated, it gives CSAIQGLRVENIQYF.

On this clonotype itself: A junction end diverges from the germline sequence, so it may reflect a read error. The chain uses TRBV4-1 and TRBJ1-3; the D is unclear. The length of the CDR3 is 17 residues. Germline V lookup: CDR1 MGHRA, CDR2 YSYEKL. This chain's CDR3 is CASGQASFGSSGDTIYF. CDR3 DNA sequence: TGTGCCAGCGGCCAAGCGTCGTTCGGGAGCTCTGGAGACACCATATATTTT.

The rearrangement uses TRBV29-1 and TRBJ2-1; perhaps TRBD1 as D (7 bases). Germline CDR1 SQVTM, CDR2 ANQGSEA. This CDR3 comprises 14 residues. With 6 bases removed from V and 8 bases from J, the gap between germline ends came to 20 bases. This CDR3 reads CSVVRQGGSYEQFF. The CDR3 nucleotides are TGCAGCGTGGTACGACAGGGAGGATCATATGAGCAGTTCTTC.

This clonotype was seen only a few times. The chain links TRBV6-1 to TRBJ2-4; D gene ambiguous. This CDR3 is 13 amino acids long. Trimming pared 11 bases from V and 9 bases from J, leaving 20 bases between. Germline V gene sequence: CDR1 MNHNS, CDR2 SASEGT. CDR3 nucleotides: TGTGCCGCCCGTGGGTCATTCGTGACCATTCAGTACTTC. Its protein is CAARGSFVTIQYF.